These 3 T cell receptor beta chains came from one sample sequenced in a study of CD8 T cells in Susac syndrome. Random hexamers primed reverse transcription of about 0.5 to 1 ug RNA. TCRdb re-called the immunoSEQ multiplex PCR reads with MiXCR, one entry per CDR3 protein. The top ten hold 0.065% to 0.075% of the sample, which has 200,000 to 250,000 distinct CDR3 sequences, around 95% seen once. The sequencing input was CD4+ T cells from PBMCs. These receptors all stem from a human donor with multiple sclerosis.

This chain links TRBV7-6 with TRBJ1-2; 9 nucleotides align to TRBD1. V gave up 1 base and J gave up 7 bases; unmatched junction bases: 7. Germline V gives CDR1 SGHVS, CDR2 FNYEAQ. The CDR3 sequence is 15 residues long. The CDR3 loop is CASSLVYRGHTGYTF. For the CDR3, the DNA is TGTGCCAGCAGCTTAGTCTACAGGGGGCACACTGGCTACACCTTC.

In its sample, this clonotype was seen once. J is TRBJ1-1 and V is TRBV20-1; a possible D gene is TRBD1 (5 bases). CDR1 is DFQATT and CDR2 is SNEGSKA in the germline V gene (reference sequence). CDR3 length equals 13 residues. Deletions cut 7 bases from V and 6 bases from J, with 18 bases between. CDR3 nucleotide sequence: TGCAGTGTCCCGGGCAGGGCTCGGGCTGAAGCTTTCTTT. Its translation: CSVPGRARAEAFF.

The V and J genes are TRBV6-6 and TRBJ2-1; D may correspond to TRBD1 or TRBD2 (5 bases each). Trimming removed 5 bases at V and 4 bases at J, with 18 bases between. The CDR3 consists of 16 residues. CDR1 and CDR2 from the germline V gene are MNHNY and SVGAGI (reference sequence). The CDR3, as DNA: TGTGCCAGCAGTAGGGACGGTGGCCGAATTTACAATGAGCAGTTCTTC. Its translation is CASSRDGGRIYNEQFF.